The 10 T cell receptor beta chains presented below share a single source sample, sequenced in a study of glioma-infiltrating T cells. Amplification of TCR alpha and beta CDR3 regions from RNA used iRepertoire nested multiplex PCR. From the multiplex PCR reads, TCRdb called clonotypes with MiXCR, one entry per CDR3 protein. The sample records 300,000 to 450,000 distinct CDR3 sequences, about two fifths being singletons. The sample consisted of glioma tissue, nonneoplastic brain tissue, or PBMCs (not recorded which). The receptor set was obtained from a human donor with low-grade glioma or glioblastoma, undergoing nonglioma brain surgery, or in good health (not recorded which).

About this clonotype: Just one base apart from a much larger clone, this may be a read error. V usage is TRBV7-9 and J usage is TRBJ2-7; D is undetermined. This CDR3 comprises 12 residues. Germline V gives CDR1 SEHNR, CDR2 FQNEAQ (reference sequence). Between the trimmed V and J ends, which lost 5 bases and 2 bases, there was a span of 7 bases. Here the CDR3 reads CASSPDAYEQYF. In DNA, the CDR3 is TGTGCCAGCAGCCCGGATGCCTACGAGCAGTACTTC.

This clonotype was counted a single time. One base away lies a much larger clone, so this may be a sequencing read error. This sequence joins TRBV6-2 or TRBV6-3 and TRBJ1-2; possible D gene TRBD1, 5 bases. There are 13 residues in the CDR3. Germline CDR1 MNHEY, CDR2 SVGEGT. CDR3 amino acids: CASSHQGDYGYNF. The CDR3 DNA follows: TGTGCCAGCAGTCACCAGGGTGACTATGGCTACAACTTC.

In its sample, this clonotype was seen once. At one of its ends the junction is not consistent with the germline gene, which may arise from a read error. The rearrangement links TRBV4-1 to TRBJ1-1; D is unresolved. This CDR3 comprises 13 residues. Germline loops: CDR1 MGHRA, CDR2 YSYEKL. CDR3 sequence reads: CASSHTENTEALF. The CDR3 DNA is TGCGCCAGCAGCCACACAGAAAACACTGAAGCTTTATTT.

This clonotype was recorded at least ten times. The V gene is TRBV6-2 or TRBV6-3, the J gene TRBJ1-1; TRBD1 matches at 7 bases. V gave up 4 bases and J gave up 0 bases; unmatched junction bases: 11. The germline gives CDR1 MNHEY, CDR2 SVGEGT. CDR3 length: 17 amino acids. In nucleotides, the CDR3 is TGTGCCAGCAGTTTTCATCCGGGACAGCAAATGAACACTGAAGCTTTCTTT. Protein: CASSFHPGQQMNTEAFF.

The rearrangement uses TRBV7-2 and TRBJ1-5; D uncertain. Germline CDR1 reads SGHTA; CDR2 reads FQGNSA. The CDR3 sequence is 14 residues long. The germline V and J ends were trimmed by 1 base and 4 bases, with 8 bases remaining between them. DNA for the CDR3: TGTGCCAGCAGCTTAGGGACGGTTAATCAGCCCCAGCATTTT. Its protein is CASSLGTVNQPQHF.

This clonotype was observed a handful of times. The chain has TRBV7-9 and TRBJ2-7; the D gene is possibly TRBD2 (5 bases). Germline loops: CDR1 SEHNR, CDR2 FQNEAQ (reference sequence). The CDR3 runs to 13 residues. The V gene lost 4 bases and the J gene lost 6 bases, with 13 bases spanning the gap. Here the CDR3 reads CASSSQEVGEQYF. The DNA for the CDR3 is TGTGCCAGCAGCTCGCAGGAGGTTGGCGAGCAGTACTTC.

A remark on this clonotype: A much larger clone is a single base away; this may be a read error. Without the conserved terminal phenylalanine or tryptophan, this CDR3 likely stems from a read error. The genes are TRBV28 and TRBJ2-5; possibly TRBD2 for D (5 bases). This CDR3 spans 15 amino acids. Germline values: CDR1 MDHEN, CDR2 SYDVKM. Trimming cost V 3 bases and J 2 bases, with 13 bases left between them. This chain's CDR3 is CASSLRGYRQETQYS. CDR3 nucleotide sequence: TGTGCCAGCAGTTTGCGAGGGTATAGACAAGAGACCCAGTACTCC.

This clonotype was seen only once. A much bigger clone sits one base away, suggesting this may be a read error. The V gene is TRBV6-2 or TRBV6-3, the J gene TRBJ2-1, with D possibly being TRBD2 (6 bases). Germline CDR1 MNHEY, CDR2 SVGEGT. This CDR3 is 15 amino acids long. CDR3 sequence reads: CASGLAGSFYNGQFF. The DNA for the CDR3 is TGTGCCAGCGGCCTGGCCGGGAGCTTTTACAATGGGCAGTTCTTC.

This clonotype was detected only a few times. The gene calls are TRBV12-3 or TRBV12-4 and TRBJ1-1; D call uncertain. There are 12 residues in the CDR3. Trimming cost V 6 bases and J 10 bases, with 15 bases left between them. The CDR3 loop is CASSLGSLGAFF. CDR3 nucleotides: TGTGCCAGCAGCCTAGGGAGCCTGGGAGCTTTCTTT.

This sequence joins TRBV20-1 and TRBJ2-7; 9 nucleotides line up with TRBD2. This CDR3 contains 13 residues. CDR1 and CDR2 (germline): DFQATT, SNEGSKA (reference sequence). Trimming at V came to 4 bases and at J to 4 bases, leaving 5 bases not matched to a gene. The CDR3 sequence: CSAIAGEGYEQYF. In DNA, the CDR3 is TGCAGTGCTATAGCGGGAGAAGGGTACGAGCAGTACTTC.